Shown below are 29 T cell receptor beta chains from a single sample sequenced in a study of beta chain features in type 1 diabetes. Study-level points and caveats: Moderate but significant shortening of TCRB CDR3s was recorded in all four CD4+ subsets from Type 1 diabetes patients.

These TCRs' antigens remain unknown. Every bit of the isolated RNA underwent reverse transcription, so sequencing read expressed TCRB transcripts. Libraries were prepared by immunoSEQ multiplex PCR; TCRdb keeps only in-frame clonotypes and omits some of them. The sample yields 55,000 to 80,000 clones, roughly 49% seen once. The specimen was central memory CD4+ T cells from blood. The receptors stem from a man aged 25 to 40 with type 1 diabetes.

In this sample, this clone turned up a few times. The chain couples TRBV9 to TRBJ2-1; 8 bases map to TRBD2. This CDR3 is built from 15 residues. From germline, CDR1 is SGDLS and CDR2 YYNGEE. The ends lost 3 bases at V and 2 bases at J; junction bases unmatched: 4. The CDR3 sequence: CASSDGAGAYNEQFF. DNA for the CDR3: TGTGCCAGCAGCGATGGAGCGGGGGCCTACAATGAGCAGTTCTTC. The full variable domain, in which reference TRBV9 and TRBJ2-1 provide the parts outside the CDR3, is DSGVTQTPKHLITATGQRVTLRCSPRSGDLSVYWYQQSLDQGLQFLIQYYNGEERAKGNILERFSAQQFPDLHSELNLSSLELGDSALYFCASSDGAGAYNEQFFGPGTRLTVL.

The chain uses TRBV4-1 and TRBJ2-5, with D perhaps matching TRBD2 (5 bases). Germline CDR1 MGHRA, CDR2 YSYEKL. This CDR3 region has 15 residues. Trimming took 2 bases from V and 5 from J, leaving 15 bases between them. The CDR3 reads CASSQQLGLQETQYF. The CDR3 bases are TGCGCCAGCAGCCAACAACTAGGTCTGCAGGAGACCCAGTACTTC.

CDR3 residues: CASSRGLAGGIHNEQFF. The CDR3, as DNA: TGCGCCAGCAGCCGCGGACTAGCGGGGGGGATACACAATGAGCAGTTCTTC. The chain is built from TRBV5-1 and TRBJ2-1; 15 bases are a match to TRBD2. V shed 4 bases, J shed 5 bases, and the junction held 7 bases outside the gene matches. The germline CDR1 and CDR2 sequences are SGHRS and YFSETQ. The CDR3 covers 17 residues.

This sequence joins TRBV27 and TRBJ1-2; 7 bases fit TRBD1. In germline, CDR1 is MNHEY, CDR2 SMNVEV (reference sequence). V shed 3 bases and J 3 bases; nucleotides not matched to a gene: 7. The CDR3 length is 15 residues. This CDR3 reads CASSLREGGDYGYTF. Here the CDR3 DNA reads TGTGCCAGCAGTTTGAGAGAAGGGGGCGACTATGGCTACACCTTC.

The V gene is TRBV7-9, the J gene TRBJ2-7, with 7 bases aligning to TRBD2. The CDR3 is made up of 13 amino acids. The V gene's germline CDR1 is SEHNR and CDR2 FQNEAQ (reference sequence). V dropped 9 bases and J dropped 2; count of bases not matched to a gene: 7. This CDR3 is CASTGREPYEQYF. The CDR3 region has the DNA TGTGCCAGTACTGGGAGGGAACCCTACGAGCAGTACTTC.

This chain joins TRBV5-1 and TRBJ1-2; 10 bases are a match to TRBD1. The CDR3 consists of 14 residues. Per germline, CDR1 SGHRS and CDR2 YFSETQ. Trimming took 4 bases from V and 6 from J; bases not matched to a gene: 6. As DNA, the CDR3 is TGCGCCAGCAGCCAGACAGGGGGCGTTGATGGCTACACCTTC. Translation gives CASSQTGGVDGYTF.

The chain employs TRBV7-9 and TRBJ2-1; TRBD1 might be the D (6 bases). There are 15 residues in the CDR3. V lost 0 bases, J lost 4 bases, and 10 bases lay in between. CDR1 and CDR2 from the germline V gene are SEHNR and FQNEAQ (reference sequence). CDR3 DNA sequence: TGTGCCAGCAGCTTAGCTCAGGGGTTATACAATGAGCAGTTCTTC. This translates into CASSLAQGLYNEQFF.

About this clone itself: Distinct nucleotide sequences in the sample also encode this CDR3. The gene calls are TRBV2 and TRBJ1-1; tentative D call: TRBD1 (5 bases). Trimming removed 7 bases at V and 5 bases at J, with 14 bases between. Germline V CDR1 and CDR2: SNHLY, FYNNEI. This CDR3 has 13 residues. The CDR3 is CASKEGLGTEAFF. The CDR3 nucleotides are TGTGCCAGCAAGGAGGGGCTCGGGACTGAAGCTTTCTTT.

This clone was seen once. This chain joins TRBV7-6 and TRBJ2-5; tentative D call: TRBD1 (6 bases). The CDR3 totals 15 residues. V was trimmed by 6 bases and J by 1 base, leaving 15 bases between them. Germline assignment: CDR1 SGHVS and CDR2 FNYEAQ. In DNA, the CDR3 is TGTGCCAGCAGTTCCTTAACAGGGCCCCAAGAGACCCAGTACTTC. This gives the protein CASSSLTGPQETQYF. Combining the CDR3 with reference TRBV7-6 and TRBJ2-5 gives the whole variable domain GAGVSQSPRYKVTKRGQDVALRCDPISGHVSLYWYRQALGQGPEFLTYFNYEAQQDKSGLPNDRFSAERPEGSISTLTIQRTEQRDSAMYRCASSSLTGPQETQYFGPGTRLLVL.

The chain combines TRBV25-1 with TRBJ2-7; 8 nucleotides match TRBD1. After removal of 6 bases from V and 5 bases from J, the junction contained 6 bases not matched to a gene. Germline V gives CDR1 MGHDK, CDR2 SYGVNS. The CDR3 is 13 residues long. The CDR3 region is CASSRTGSHEQYF. Written as DNA, the CDR3 is TGTGCCAGCAGCCGGACAGGGTCCCACGAGCAGTACTTC.

The V gene is TRBV5-1, the J gene TRBJ2-2; 8 bases fit TRBD2. Germline V gene data show CDR1 as SGHRS and CDR2 as YFSETQ. With V trimmed by 7 bases and J by 2 bases, 4 bases remained unmatched. The CDR3 loop spans 14 amino acids. DNA for the CDR3: TGCGCCAGCCGTACTAGCGGCAACACCGGGGAGCTGTTTTTT. Protein product: CASRTSGNTGELFF.

The rearrangement joins TRBV19 to TRBJ1-2; TRBD1 matches 12 bases. This CDR3 has 14 residues. With V trimmed by 7 bases and J by 7 bases, 7 bases remained unmatched. Germline V gives CDR1 LNHDA, CDR2 SQIVND (reference sequence). The CDR3, as DNA: TGTGCCAGTAATGGGGACAGGGGGCTGAGTGGCTACACCTTC. This sequence encodes CASNGDRGLSGYTF.

This chain uses TRBV5-4 with TRBJ2-1; 9 bases fit TRBD2. From germline, CDR1 is SGHNT and CDR2 YYREEE (reference sequence). This CDR3 region has 16 residues. V was pared by 2 bases and J by 1 base, with 4 bases of the junction left unmatched. CDR3 residues: CASSLILAGSYNEQFF. CDR3 DNA: TGTGCCAGCAGCTTAATACTAGCGGGTTCCTACAATGAGCAGTTCTTC.

The J gene is TRBJ1-3, the V gene TRBV18; 12 bases fit TRBD1. Germline V gives CDR1 KGHSH, CDR2 LQKENI. CDR3 length: 17 amino acids. V gave up 2 bases and J gave up 5 bases; unmatched junction bases: 7. The CDR3 loop reads CASSPNLRDRGRNTIYF. The CDR3 DNA is TGTGCCAGCTCACCAAACCTCCGGGACAGGGGGCGAAACACCATATATTTT.

This clone was counted a few times. The rearrangement links TRBV18 to TRBJ2-1; 10 nucleotides align to TRBD2. V shed 4 bases and J 12 bases; nucleotides not matched to a gene: 9. This CDR3 is 14 amino acids long. CDR1 and CDR2 from the germline V gene are KGHSH and LQKENI. The CDR3 loop reads CASSRTSGDRGQFF. DNA for the CDR3: TGTGCCAGCTCACGTACTAGCGGGGATCGCGGGCAGTTCTTC.

The chain combines TRBV13 with TRBJ1-2; TRBD1 might be the D (5 bases). V was pared by 5 bases and J by 8 bases, with 15 bases between. CDR1 is PRHDT, CDR2 FYEKMQ, per germline (reference sequence). This CDR3 is 13 amino acids long. CDR3 coding DNA: TGTGCCAGCAGCGCCCGCTGGGAGGGGGGCTACACCTTC. Residues: CASSARWEGGYTF.

The chain has TRBV7-9 and TRBJ1-2; D unclear. The CDR3 sequence is 16 residues long. Germline CDR1 SEHNR, CDR2 FQNEAQ (reference sequence). The germline V and J ends were trimmed by 4 bases and 2 bases, with 17 bases remaining between them. CDR3 nucleotides: TGTGCCAGCAGCTCGCCCTCCGGCGGCGCAAACTATGGCTACACCTTC. This sequence encodes CASSSPSGGANYGYTF.

This clone was seen a few times. The J gene is TRBJ1-2, the V gene TRBV19; the D gene is possibly TRBD1 (5 bases). This CDR3 has 13 amino acids. Trimming pared 1 base from V and 7 bases from J, leaving 10 bases between. Per germline, CDR1 LNHDA and CDR2 SQIVND (reference sequence). The CDR3 region is CASSIARASGYTF. CDR3 nucleotide sequence: TGTGCCAGTAGTATAGCCAGGGCCTCTGGCTACACCTTC.

This clone was found a few times. The chain recombines TRBV2 with TRBJ2-7, with a possible D match to TRBD2 (5 bases). Germline lookup yields CDR1 SNHLY and CDR2 FYNNEI. The CDR3 sequence is 13 residues long. With 5 bases removed from V and 0 bases from J, the gap between germline ends came to 8 bases. CDR3 protein: CASSTGSSYEQYF. CDR3 in DNA: TGTGCCAGCAGTACGGGAAGCTCCTACGAGCAGTACTTC.

This chain links TRBV5-1 with TRBJ2-3; tentative D call: TRBD2 (7 bases). The CDR3 is 14 amino acids. Trimming took off 2 bases at V and 5 bases at J, with 12 bases between the two ends. CDR1 is SGHRS, CDR2 YFSETQ, per germline. CDR3 in amino acids: CASSFGGQRDTQYF. DNA for the CDR3: TGCGCCAGCAGCTTCGGGGGGCAAAGAGATACGCAGTATTTT. Full variable domain (remainder filled in from reference TRBV5-1 and TRBJ2-3): KAGVTQTPRYLIKTRGQQVTLSCSPISGHRSVSWYQQTPGQGLQFLFEYFSETQRNKGNFPGRFSGRQFSNSRSEMNVSTLELGDSALYLCASSFGGQRDTQYFGPGTRLTVL.

With regard to this clone: Other nucleotide sequences from this sample produce the same CDR3. This rearrangement joins TRBV5-1 to TRBJ2-5; 11 positions match TRBD2. V gave up 0 bases and J gave up 2 bases; unmatched junction bases: 6. This CDR3 is 17 amino acids long. Per germline, CDR1 SGHRS and CDR2 YFSETQ. CDR3 residues: CASSLAGTSGGQETQYF. In nucleotides, the CDR3 is TGCGCCAGCAGCTTGGCAGGAACTAGCGGGGGACAAGAGACCCAGTACTTC.

This clone appeared a few times. The chain uses TRBV6-5 and TRBJ2-1; D gene ambiguous. Germline CDR1 MNHEY, CDR2 SVGAGI. The CDR3 has 14 amino acids. The V gene lost 7 bases and the J gene lost 9 bases, with 19 bases spanning the gap. For the CDR3, the DNA is TGTGCCAGCACCACGGCGGCCCGCTCTGGTGAGCAGTTCTTC. Translation gives CASTTAARSGEQFF.

The rearrangement links TRBV30 to TRBJ1-4, with D hard to call. Looked up from germline, CDR1 is GTSNPN and CDR2 is SVGIG (reference sequence). CDR3 length equals 12 residues. V gave up 1 base and J gave up 8 bases, with 8 bases separating them. This CDR3 reads CAWSELGEKLFF. In DNA, the CDR3 is TGTGCCTGGAGTGAACTAGGGGAAAAACTGTTTTTT.

The table lists this clone with a few counts. This chain connects TRBV7-8 to TRBJ2-5; D may be TRBD1 (5 bases). CDR1 and CDR2 (germline): SGHVS, FQNEAQ. The CDR3 spans 13 residues. V dropped 5 bases and J dropped 4 bases, with 11 bases sitting between them. Here the CDR3 reads CASSPRVRETQYF. In nucleotides, the CDR3 is TGTGCCAGCAGCCCCAGGGTCAGAGAGACCCAGTACTTC.

This rearrangement joins TRBV9 to TRBJ2-7; 7 bases are shared with TRBD2. The CDR3 contains 15 residues. Per the germline V gene, CDR1 is SGDLS and CDR2 is YYNGEE. V dropped 0 bases and J dropped 0; count of bases not matched to a gene: 3. DNA of the CDR3: TGTGCCAGCAGCGTAGGACCGGGGGGCTCCTACGAGCAGTACTTC. It codes for CASSVGPGGSYEQYF.

In its sample, this clone was seen a few times. This sequence joins TRBV5-8 and TRBJ2-1, with TRBD2 matching over 9 bases. The CDR3 sequence is 15 residues long. V shed 1 base, J shed 7 bases, and the junction held 6 bases outside the gene matches. The V gene's germline CDR1 is SGHTS and CDR2 YDEGEE. CDR3 amino acids: CASSLFSGGVNEQFF. In nucleotides, the CDR3 is TGTGCCAGCAGCTTGTTTAGCGGGGGAGTTAATGAGCAGTTCTTC.

The CDR3 region has the DNA TGTGCCAGCAGTGAGAGGGGACAGGGTCAAGCTTTCTTT. Its translation: CASSERGQGQAFF. The chain uses TRBV6-1 and TRBJ1-1; 9 positions agree with TRBD1. V dropped 3 bases and J dropped 9; count of bases not matched to a gene: 5. CDR3 length: 13 amino acids. From germline, CDR1 is MNHNS and CDR2 SASEGT.

This clone was detected only a few times. The rearrangement uses TRBV19 and TRBJ1-2; D possibly corresponds to TRBD1 (5 bases). The ends were cut back, 5 bases at V and 4 bases at J, with 20 bases in the middle. This CDR3 has 16 residues. Germline CDR1 and CDR2: LNHDA and SQIVND (reference sequence). This CDR3 reads CASSEVDSLLIYGYTF. CDR3 DNA: TGTGCCAGTAGTGAGGTTGACAGCCTATTAATCTATGGCTACACCTTC. Using reference TRBV19 and TRBJ1-2 for the parts outside the CDR3, the full variable domain is DGGITQSPKYLFRKEGQNVTLSCEQNLNHDAMYWYRQDPGQGLRLIYYSQIVNDFQKGDIAEGYSVSREKKESFPLTVTSAQKNPTAFYLCASSEVDSLLIYGYTFGSGTRLTVV.

The V call is TRBV7-2, the J call TRBJ2-2; perhaps TRBD2 as D (5 bases). Germline V gene lookup returns CDR1 SGHTA and CDR2 FQGNSA. Trimming took 5 bases from V and 6 from J, leaving 19 bases between them. The CDR3 extends over 16 amino acids. CDR3 bases: TGTGCCAGCAGCCCCCTGTCGGGATCCCAGGCCGGGGAGCTGTTTTTT. Encoded protein: CASSPLSGSQAGELFF. The entire variable domain, with the rest obtained from reference TRBV7-2 and TRBJ2-2, is as follows: GAGVSQSPSNKVTEKGKDVELRCDPISGHTALYWYRQSLGQGLEFLIYFQGNSAPDKSGLPSDRFSAERTGGSVSTLTIQRTQQEDSAVYLCASSPLSGSQAGELFFGEGSRLTVL.